A selection of T cell receptor beta chains follows, all from one sample in a study of somatic mutations in cytotoxic T cells in rheumatoid arthritis. The protocol was immunoSEQ multiplex PCR, while the TCRdb copy is restricted to in-frame clones and leaves out a portion. This sample has 25,000 to 30,000 clones; approximately 86% occur once, and the top ten carry around 9%. Sequencing was carried out using CD8+ T cells sorted from blood. The source of these receptors is an adult with rheumatoid arthritis. The CDR3 runs from the conserved cysteine through the conserved F or W. Each record gives: V gene, clone size, J gene, D gene, CDR3 DNA, CDR3 protein. The D gene is left open where the match is weak. Clone size is given for some rows only: seen once, a few or many times, or a class if the clone is expanded.

v_call: TRBV5-1; clone_size: NA; j_call: TRBJ2-7; d_call: TRBD2; cdr3_nt: TGCGCCAGCAGCTTCTCTAGCGGCTCCTACGAGCAGTACTTC; cdr3_aa: CASSFSSGSYEQYF
v_call: TRBV6-4; clone_size: NA; j_call: TRBJ2-1; d_call: NA; cdr3_nt: TGTGCCAGCAGTTCAGGGCCCAACAATGAGCAGTTCTTC; cdr3_aa: CASSSGPNNEQFF
v_call: TRBV19; clone_size: NA; j_call: TRBJ2-5; d_call: TRBD2; cdr3_nt: TGTGCCAGTAGTATCTGGGAGCGGGAGGAGCAGTACTTC; cdr3_aa: CASSIWEREEQYF
v_call: TRBV29-1; clone_size: NA; j_call: TRBJ2-5; d_call: TRBD1; cdr3_nt: TGCAGCGTTGAAGGGACAGGGGGCGAAGAGACCCAGTACTTC; cdr3_aa: CSVEGTGGEETQYF
v_call: TRBV28; clone_size: once; j_call: TRBJ2-1; d_call: NA; cdr3_nt: TGTGCCAGCATCATGTGGGGGGACTCCTACAATGAGCAGTTCTTC; cdr3_aa: CASIMWGDSYNEQFF
v_call: TRBV28; clone_size: NA; j_call: TRBJ1-3; d_call: NA; cdr3_nt: TGTGCCAGCAGCCTTTGGGGACCTTCTGGAAACACCATATATTTT; cdr3_aa: CASSLWGPSGNTIYF
v_call: TRBV4-1; clone_size: NA; j_call: TRBJ1-1; d_call: NA; cdr3_nt: TGCGCCAGCCAAAACTTTATTGGACAGTTGAACACTGAAGCTTTCTTT; cdr3_aa: CASQNFIGQLNTEAFF
v_call: TRBV6-5; clone_size: NA; j_call: TRBJ1-5; d_call: NA; cdr3_nt: TGTGCCAGCAGTCCAACGGGGATTAGCAATCAGCCCCAGCATTTT; cdr3_aa: CASSPTGISNQPQHF
v_call: TRBV4-1; clone_size: NA; j_call: TRBJ2-5; d_call: TRBD1; cdr3_nt: TGCGCCAGCAGCCAAGTCGATACAGGGGGACTAGAGACCCAGTACTTC; cdr3_aa: CASSQVDTGGLETQYF
v_call: TRBV7-6; clone_size: NA; j_call: TRBJ2-7; d_call: TRBD1; cdr3_nt: TGTGCCAGCAGCTCTCGGACAGGGCTCAACGAGCAGTACTTC; cdr3_aa: CASSSRTGLNEQYF
v_call: TRBV5-1; clone_size: NA; j_call: TRBJ2-7; d_call: TRBD1; cdr3_nt: TGCGCCAGCAGCTCCGGAGACAGGGGGCTCGAGCAGTACTTC; cdr3_aa: CASSSGDRGLEQYF
v_call: TRBV19; clone_size: NA; j_call: TRBJ1-2; d_call: NA; cdr3_nt: TGTGCCAGTAGTATGGAACTGCGTTATGGCTACACCTTC; cdr3_aa: CASSMELRYGYTF
v_call: TRBV30; clone_size: NA; j_call: TRBJ1-4; d_call: NA; cdr3_nt: TGTGCCTGGAGTGCTCCATTTTCAATATTAGGGGAAAAACTGTTTTTT; cdr3_aa: CAWSAPFSILGEKLFF
v_call: TRBV13; clone_size: NA; j_call: TRBJ2-7; d_call: NA; cdr3_nt: TGTGCCAGCAGCTTACTTAACGAGCAGTACTTC; cdr3_aa: CASSLLNEQYF
v_call: TRBV11-2; clone_size: NA; j_call: TRBJ2-5; d_call: TRBD2; cdr3_nt: TGTGCCAGCAGCTTATACCAGGCGGGAGGGCTTCAGGAGACCCAGTACTTC; cdr3_aa: CASSLYQAGGLQETQYF
v_call: TRBV27; clone_size: NA; j_call: TRBJ2-7; d_call: NA; cdr3_nt: TGTGCCAGCAGTTTACACGACACCTTCTCCTACGAGCAGTACTTC; cdr3_aa: CASSLHDTFSYEQYF
v_call: TRBV19; clone_size: NA; j_call: TRBJ2-1; d_call: NA; cdr3_nt: TGTGCCAGTAGTATGGTTGCGGCCTCCTACAATGAGCAGTTCTTC; cdr3_aa: CASSMVAASYNEQFF
v_call: TRBV6-1; clone_size: NA; j_call: TRBJ1-5; d_call: NA; cdr3_nt: TGTGCCAGCAGTGATTGGGGAGGTGGCAATCAGCCCCAGCATTTT; cdr3_aa: CASSDWGGGNQPQHF
v_call: TRBV9; clone_size: NA; j_call: TRBJ1-4; d_call: NA; cdr3_nt: TGTGCCAGCAGCCCGGGGGGAGAAAAACTGTTTTTT; cdr3_aa: CASSPGGEKLFF
v_call: TRBV27; clone_size: NA; j_call: TRBJ1-1; d_call: TRBD1; cdr3_nt: TGTGCCAGCAGAACAACAGGGGGCCTTAACACTGAAGCTTTCTTT; cdr3_aa: CASRTTGGLNTEAFF
v_call: TRBV4-1; clone_size: NA; j_call: TRBJ1-5; d_call: NA; cdr3_nt: TGCGCCAGCAGCTCCACCCTCGAGTTGGGCAATCAGCCCCAGCATTTT; cdr3_aa: CASSSTLELGNQPQHF
v_call: TRBV15; clone_size: few; j_call: TRBJ2-7; d_call: NA; cdr3_nt: TGTGCCACCAGCAGAGATTGGGGCTCCTACGAGCAGTACTTC; cdr3_aa: CATSRDWGSYEQYF
v_call: TRBV7-8; clone_size: NA; j_call: TRBJ2-3; d_call: TRBD2; cdr3_nt: TGTGCCAGCAGCTCCCGACTAGCGGGAGGGCCCGGTGTGGAGTATTTT; cdr3_aa: CASSSRLAGGPGVEYF
v_call: TRBV6-1; clone_size: NA; j_call: TRBJ1-5; d_call: NA; cdr3_nt: TGTGCCAGCAGTGAAAATCAGCCCCAGCATTTT; cdr3_aa: CASSENQPQHF
v_call: TRBV14; clone_size: NA; j_call: TRBJ2-7; d_call: NA; cdr3_nt: TGTGCCAGCAGCCGGCGACTAGAGGGAAACTTCGAGCAGTACTTC; cdr3_aa: CASSRRLEGNFEQYF
v_call: TRBV29-1; clone_size: NA; j_call: TRBJ1-1; d_call: NA; cdr3_nt: TGCAGCGTTGAAGATATACAGACCTTTAACACTGAAGCTTTCTTT; cdr3_aa: CSVEDIQTFNTEAFF
v_call: TRBV4-3; clone_size: NA; j_call: TRBJ2-5; d_call: TRBD1; cdr3_nt: TGCGCCAGCAGCCAAGGAACCGGGACAGAGTACCAAGAGACCCAGTACTTC; cdr3_aa: CASSQGTGTEYQETQYF
v_call: TRBV2; clone_size: NA; j_call: TRBJ2-1; d_call: TRBD2; cdr3_nt: TGTGCCAGCAGTGGGGAAGGGAGCGGGAGCCCGGGCGAGCAGTTCTTC; cdr3_aa: CASSGEGSGSPGEQFF
v_call: TRBV11-2; clone_size: NA; j_call: TRBJ2-7; d_call: NA; cdr3_nt: TGTGCCAGCAGCTTCAGGGCCTTAGGGGAGCAGTACTTC; cdr3_aa: CASSFRALGEQYF
v_call: TRBV4-1; clone_size: NA; j_call: TRBJ2-2; d_call: TRBD1; cdr3_nt: TGCGCCAGCAGCCACGGACAGGGGGCCGGGGAGCTGTTTTTT; cdr3_aa: CASSHGQGAGELFF
v_call: TRBV27; clone_size: once; j_call: TRBJ1-5; d_call: NA; cdr3_nt: TGTGCCAGCAGATTTAAGGGCCGCGACCCCTATAGCAATCAGCCCCAGCATTTT; cdr3_aa: CASRFKGRDPYSNQPQHF
v_call: TRBV13; clone_size: NA; j_call: TRBJ2-1; d_call: TRBD2; cdr3_nt: TGTGCCAGCAGCTTAGGTCCTAGCGGGAACAATGAGCAGTTCTTC; cdr3_aa: CASSLGPSGNNEQFF
v_call: TRBV11-2; clone_size: NA; j_call: TRBJ2-3; d_call: NA; cdr3_nt: TGTGCCAGCAGCTCCTTGTTGGATACGCAGTATTTT; cdr3_aa: CASSSLLDTQYF
v_call: TRBV2; clone_size: once; j_call: TRBJ2-2; d_call: TRBD2; cdr3_nt: TGTGCCAGCAGTGAAGCACTAGCGGGACTGGGGACCGGGGAGCTGTTTTTT; cdr3_aa: CASSEALAGLGTGELFF
v_call: TRBV27; clone_size: NA; j_call: TRBJ1-5; d_call: TRBD1; cdr3_nt: TGTGCCAGCAGCCCCGGGACAGGGGTTAATCAGCCCCAGCATTTT; cdr3_aa: CASSPGTGVNQPQHF
v_call: TRBV4-3; clone_size: NA; j_call: TRBJ2-3; d_call: TRBD2; cdr3_nt: TGCGCCAGCAGCCCGGCTAGCGGGGGGCGGGACACAGATACGCAGTATTTT; cdr3_aa: CASSPASGGRDTDTQYF
v_call: TRBV7-9; clone_size: NA; j_call: TRBJ2-1; d_call: TRBD2; cdr3_nt: TGTGCCAGCATCCCGACTAGCGGGAGGGGCAATGAGCAGTTCTTC; cdr3_aa: CASIPTSGRGNEQFF
v_call: TRBV5-1; clone_size: NA; j_call: TRBJ1-2; d_call: NA; cdr3_nt: TGCGCCAGCAGCTTTAATGCTGCGTATGGCTACACCTTC; cdr3_aa: CASSFNAAYGYTF
v_call: TRBV5-1; clone_size: NA; j_call: TRBJ2-1; d_call: NA; cdr3_nt: TGCGCCAGCAGCTATGACAGGGTACGGGAGACCTACAATGAGCAGTTCTTC; cdr3_aa: CASSYDRVRETYNEQFF
v_call: TRBV9; clone_size: NA; j_call: TRBJ1-4; d_call: NA; cdr3_nt: TGTGCCAGCAGCCCGGGGGATTTTTCTGAAAAACTGTTTTTT; cdr3_aa: CASSPGDFSEKLFF
v_call: TRBV6-5; clone_size: NA; j_call: TRBJ1-3; d_call: TRBD1; cdr3_nt: TGTGCCAGCAGACATGAGGGGGCCGTTGGAAACACCATATATTTT; cdr3_aa: CASRHEGAVGNTIYF
v_call: TRBV5-6; clone_size: NA; j_call: TRBJ2-1; d_call: NA; cdr3_nt: TGTGCCAGCAGCTTAATTAGCGAGGGTTACAATGAGCAGTTCTTC; cdr3_aa: CASSLISEGYNEQFF
v_call: TRBV4-2; clone_size: NA; j_call: TRBJ2-2; d_call: TRBD2; cdr3_nt: TGTGCCAGCAGCCAAGAGCTACTAGCGGGGGGGCCTGTCGGGGAGCTGTTTTTT; cdr3_aa: CASSQELLAGGPVGELFF
v_call: TRBV4-1; clone_size: NA; j_call: TRBJ2-1; d_call: NA; cdr3_nt: TGCGCCAGCAGCCAAGAAAGCCCTTGGGGGTTCAATGAGCAGTTCTTC; cdr3_aa: CASSQESPWGFNEQFF
v_call: TRBV2; clone_size: NA; j_call: TRBJ2-2; d_call: NA; cdr3_nt: TGTGCCAGCACCAGTAGGAGGGGGGGAGCGGAGCTGTTTTTT; cdr3_aa: CASTSRRGGAELFF
v_call: TRBV7-6; clone_size: NA; j_call: TRBJ2-3; d_call: NA; cdr3_nt: TGTGCCAGCAGCTTATTGGGTCACTCTAGCACAGATACGCAGTATTTT; cdr3_aa: CASSLLGHSSTDTQYF
v_call: TRBV6-1; clone_size: NA; j_call: TRBJ2-7; d_call: NA; cdr3_nt: TGTGCCAGCATGGACTGGCCCACCTACGAGCAGTACTTC; cdr3_aa: CASMDWPTYEQYF
v_call: TRBV9; clone_size: few; j_call: TRBJ1-6; d_call: TRBD1; cdr3_nt: TGTGCCAGCAGCGGCGGGACAGGGTACTATAATTCACCCCTCCACTTT; cdr3_aa: CASSGGTGYYNSPLHF
v_call: TRBV2; clone_size: NA; j_call: TRBJ2-5; d_call: TRBD1; cdr3_nt: TGTGCCAGCAGTGAACCCGGACAGGAAGAGACCCAGTACTTC; cdr3_aa: CASSEPGQEETQYF
v_call: TRBV7-3; clone_size: NA; j_call: TRBJ2-1; d_call: TRBD2; cdr3_nt: TGTGCCAGCAGCGGTTATAGCGGGAATGAGCAGTTCTTC; cdr3_aa: CASSGYSGNEQFF
v_call: TRBV4-3; clone_size: NA; j_call: TRBJ2-2; d_call: NA; cdr3_nt: TGCGCCAGCAGCCCGCAGACCGCGAACACCGGGGAGCTGTTTTTT; cdr3_aa: CASSPQTANTGELFF
v_call: TRBV19; clone_size: NA; j_call: TRBJ2-3; d_call: NA; cdr3_nt: TGTGCCAGTAGTACACCCCTGGCGGAGACCCCGGATACGCAGTATTTT; cdr3_aa: CASSTPLAETPDTQYF
v_call: TRBV7-9; clone_size: NA; j_call: TRBJ1-4; d_call: TRBD1; cdr3_nt: TGTGCCAGCAGCTTAGGGGACAGGGAGATTGAAAAACTGTTTTTT; cdr3_aa: CASSLGDREIEKLFF
v_call: TRBV6-5; clone_size: NA; j_call: TRBJ2-3; d_call: NA; cdr3_nt: TGTGCCAGCAGTTACGGGTCAGATACGCAGTATTTT; cdr3_aa: CASSYGSDTQYF
v_call: TRBV7-2; clone_size: NA; j_call: TRBJ2-2; d_call: NA; cdr3_nt: TGTGCCAGCAGCTCAGAGAGGTGGGGGGCGACCGGGGAGCTGTTTTTT; cdr3_aa: CASSSERWGATGELFF
v_call: TRBV6-5; clone_size: NA; j_call: TRBJ2-3; d_call: NA; cdr3_nt: TGTGCCAGCAGTTACTCGTCCGAGACAGATACGCAGTATTTT; cdr3_aa: CASSYSSETDTQYF
v_call: TRBV6-1; clone_size: NA; j_call: TRBJ1-5; d_call: NA; cdr3_nt: TGTGCCAGCAGTGAATGGTCCGGGGCCGTCTATAGCAATCAGCCCCAGCATTTT; cdr3_aa: CASSEWSGAVYSNQPQHF
v_call: TRBV13; clone_size: NA; j_call: TRBJ2-7; d_call: TRBD1; cdr3_nt: TGTGCCAGCAGCTTAGAGGGCGGAAGGACAGGGAAAGCCTACGAGCAGTACTTC; cdr3_aa: CASSLEGGRTGKAYEQYF